In its sample, the clone carrying this T cell receptor beta chain was seen a few times. Its antigen is undetermined. The sample comes from a study of T-cell reconstitution after alpha-beta-depleted transplantation in children. Points from the study as a whole: After transplant, at about two months, alpha-beta T cells were reportedly derived from several hundred expanded graft clones. T cells produced anew were the main source of T-cell counts and diversity one year after transplant. Several patients had high TCRbeta diversity at day 60; it came from surviving recipient T cells and thymic progenitors.

As it was prepared, the TCRbeta library received unique molecular identifiers. MiXCR, run by TCRdb on the PCR reads, gives a single entry per CDR3 protein. The sample consists of about a million distinct CDR3 sequences, about 30% of them appearing once. V was pared by 2 bases and J by 5 bases, with 15 bases between. Germline CDR1 MNHEY, CDR2 SVGAGI. The CDR3 extends over 15 amino acids. The specimen was PBMCs, mostly from graft donor cells, collected 360 days after TCRalphabeta/CD19-depleted stem cell transplant. This TCR was recovered from a boy younger than two who had a stem cell transplant for SCID, so the T cells may come from the graft donor. The chain combines TRBV6-5 with TRBJ1-1, with a weak D call TRBD1 (5 bases). This CDR3 reads CASSYQDSRWTEAFF. CDR3 coding DNA: TGTGCCAGCAGTTACCAAGACAGCCGGTGGACTGAAGCTTTCTTT.